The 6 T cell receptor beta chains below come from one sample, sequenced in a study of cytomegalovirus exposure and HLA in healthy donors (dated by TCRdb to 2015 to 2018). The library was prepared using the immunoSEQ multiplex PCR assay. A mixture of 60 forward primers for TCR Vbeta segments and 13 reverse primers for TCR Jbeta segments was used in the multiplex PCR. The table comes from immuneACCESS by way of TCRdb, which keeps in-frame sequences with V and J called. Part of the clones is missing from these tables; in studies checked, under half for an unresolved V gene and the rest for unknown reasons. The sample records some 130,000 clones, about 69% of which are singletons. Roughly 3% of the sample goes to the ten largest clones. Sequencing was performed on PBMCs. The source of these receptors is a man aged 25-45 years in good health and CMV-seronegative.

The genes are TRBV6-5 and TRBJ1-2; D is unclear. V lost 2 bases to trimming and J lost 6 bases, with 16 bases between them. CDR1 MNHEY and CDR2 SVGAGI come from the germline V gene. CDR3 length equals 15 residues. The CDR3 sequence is CASSYGGVHLNGYTF. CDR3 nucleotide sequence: TGTGCCAGCAGTTACGGTGGAGTCCACCTTAATGGCTACACCTTC.

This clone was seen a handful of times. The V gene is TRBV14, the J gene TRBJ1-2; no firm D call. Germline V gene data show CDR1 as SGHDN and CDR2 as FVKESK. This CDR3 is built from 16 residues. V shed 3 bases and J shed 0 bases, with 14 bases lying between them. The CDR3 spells CASSQGVGIANYGYTF. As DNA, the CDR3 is TGTGCCAGCAGCCAGGGAGTCGGGATAGCTAACTATGGCTACACCTTC.

The CDR3 reads CASSYVRDYEQYF. The CDR3 bases are TGTGCCAGCAGTTACGTCAGGGACTACGAGCAGTACTTC. This chain joins TRBV6-5 and TRBJ2-5; D might be TRBD1 (5 bases). The J call may be wrong; the DNA end is better matched by TRBJ2-7. The CDR3 consists of 13 residues. The germline CDR1 and CDR2 sequences are MNHEY and SVGAGI.

CDR3 coding DNA: TGTGCCAGCAGCCTCCCGGAGGCCTCTGGAAACACCATATATTTT. Protein product: CASSLPEASGNTIYF. The chain carries TRBV28 and TRBJ1-3; D gene ambiguous. Germline V gives CDR1 MDHEN, CDR2 SYDVKM. V lost 6 bases, J lost 0 bases, and 12 bases lay in between. The CDR3 totals 15 residues.

This CDR3 reads CASSQTGRWQPQHF. As DNA, the CDR3 is TGTGCCAGCAGTCAGACAGGGCGGTGGCAGCCCCAGCATTTT. The gene calls are TRBV28 and TRBJ1-5, with TRBD1 matching over 7 bases. Germline CDR1 and CDR2: MDHEN and SYDVKM. The CDR3 is 14 residues long. The V and J ends lost 5 bases and 7 bases, in that order; junction bases with no gene match: 8.

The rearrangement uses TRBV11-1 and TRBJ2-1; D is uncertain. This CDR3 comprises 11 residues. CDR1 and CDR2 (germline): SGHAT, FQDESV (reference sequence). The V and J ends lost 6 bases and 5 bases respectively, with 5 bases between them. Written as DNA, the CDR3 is TGTGCCAGCAGAGTAGACAATGAGCAGTTCTTC. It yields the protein CASRVDNEQFF. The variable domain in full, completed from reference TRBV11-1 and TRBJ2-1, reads EAEVAQSPRYKITEKSQAVAFWCDPISGHATLYWYRQILGQGPELLVQFQDESVVDDSQLPKDRFSAERLKGVDSTLKIQPAELGDSAMYLCASRVDNEQFFGPGTRLTVL.